One and the same sample provided the 16 T cell receptor beta chains below, sequenced in a study of glioma-infiltrating T cells. Amplification of TCR alpha and beta CDR3 regions from RNA used iRepertoire nested multiplex PCR. TCRdb recomputed calls from the multiplex PCR reads with MiXCR, one row per CDR3 protein. The sample shows about 110,000 distinct CDR3 sequences, less than 30% of them seen only once. Sequencing was carried out using glioma tissue, nonneoplastic brain tissue, or PBMCs (not recorded which). The receptors stem from a human donor with low-grade glioma or glioblastoma, undergoing nonglioma brain surgery, or in good health (not recorded which).

This clonotype was seen ten or more times. The chain links TRBV6-1 to TRBJ2-1; TRBD1 is a possible D gene (5 bases). The V end was cut by 8 bases, the J end by 6 bases, with 14 bases between. Looked up from germline, CDR1 is MNHNS and CDR2 is SASEGT. This CDR3 is 13 amino acids long. The CDR3 region is CASRWGDSNEQFF. The CDR3 bases are TGTGCCAGCCGTTGGGGCGACTCCAATGAGCAGTTCTTC.

This clonotype was observed many times. The rearrangement uses TRBV18 and TRBJ2-1; 8 positions match TRBD2. Germline CDR1 is KGHSH and CDR2 is LQKENI. The ends lost 3 bases at V and 3 bases at J; junction bases unmatched: 4. The CDR3 has 15 amino acids. Here the CDR3 reads CASSPPGTSYNEQFF. DNA for the CDR3: TGTGCCAGCTCACCTCCCGGGACTAGCTACAATGAGCAGTTCTTC.

This clonotype showed up many times. The CDR3 DNA follows: TGTGCCAGCAGCAAAATCACAGGGGATGAGCAGTTCTTC. This gives the protein CASSKITGDEQFF. The chain joins TRBV7-2 to TRBJ2-1; 7 bases are shared with TRBD1. Germline-derived CDR1 and CDR2 are SGHTA and FQGNSA. V shed 5 bases and J 8 bases; nucleotides not matched to a gene: 6. This CDR3 has 13 residues.

Note on this clonotype: This may come from a read error, since a much larger clone is one base off. The chain is built from TRBV5-1 and TRBJ2-5, with 10 bases aligning to TRBD2. The germline gives CDR1 SGHRS, CDR2 YFSETQ. This CDR3 has 14 residues. The CDR3 sequence: CASSWTSGEDTQYF. The CDR3 bases are TGCGCCAGCAGCTGGACTAGCGGCGAAGACACCCAGTACTTC.

This clonotype was picked up many times. This chain connects TRBV3-1 to TRBJ1-2; D is possibly TRBD1 (5 bases). In germline, CDR1 is LGHDT, CDR2 YNNKEL (reference sequence). This CDR3 has 13 residues. Trimming removed 4 bases from V and 8 bases from J, with 14 bases in between. The CDR3 region has the DNA TGTGCCAGCAGCCTTAGGAGACAGATCGGCTACACCTTC. Translated, it gives CASSLRRQIGYTF.

The chain joins TRBV25-1 to TRBJ2-1; 11 nucleotides agree with TRBD2. CDR3 length: 16 residues. Trimming at V came to 8 bases and at J to 8 bases, leaving 14 bases not matched to a gene. CDR1 is MGHDK and CDR2 is SYGVNS in the germline V gene. This CDR3 is CASGGTSGRSSYEQFF. The CDR3 DNA reads TGTGCCAGCGGAGGGACTAGCGGTCGGAGCTCCTATGAGCAGTTCTTC.

This clonotype came up many times. J is TRBJ2-5 and V is TRBV29-1; no clear D. Trimming removed 3 bases from V and 5 bases from J, with 1 base in between. Per germline, CDR1 SQVTM and CDR2 ANQGSEA. The CDR3 has 9 amino acids. The CDR3 here is CSVDETQYF. The CDR3 DNA follows: TGCAGCGTTGATGAGACCCAGTACTTC. The full variable domain, its missing parts supplied by reference TRBV29-1 and TRBJ2-5, is SAVISQKPSRDICQRGTSLTIQCQVDSQVTMMFWYRQQPGQSLTLIATANQGSEATYESGFVIDKFPISRPNLTFSTLTVSNMSPEDSSIYLCSVDETQYFGPGTRLLVL.

This clonotype was counted many times. The genes are TRBV20-1 and TRBJ2-6; D assignment may be TRBD1 or TRBD2 (6 bases each). V gave up 2 bases and J gave up 0 bases, with 23 bases separating them. The CDR3 has 20 amino acids. Germline V gene lookup returns CDR1 DFQATT and CDR2 SNEGSKA (reference sequence). Here the CDR3 reads CSARLLTDRPGASGANVLTF. CDR3 nucleotide sequence: TGCAGTGCTAGACTGTTGACTGACAGGCCGGGGGCCTCTGGGGCCAACGTCCTGACTTTC.

This clonotype came up many times. The chain couples TRBV7-2 to TRBJ1-1, with a possible D match to TRBD1 (5 bases). Trimming pared 0 bases from V and 3 bases from J, leaving 14 bases between. CDR1 and CDR2 (germline): SGHTA, FQGNSA. This CDR3 comprises 16 residues. For the CDR3, the DNA is TGTGCCAGCAGCTTAGCGTTGAGGGGCAAATACACTGAAGCTTTCTTT. Translating gives CASSLALRGKYTEAFF.

A remark on this clonotype: One junction end does not reproduce the germline sequence, and a read error may be involved. The J gene is TRBJ1-5, the V gene TRBV5-1, with TRBD1 identical over 7 bases. The CDR3 runs 15 residues. Looked up from germline, CDR1 is SGHRS and CDR2 is YFSETQ. The CDR3 nucleotides are TGCGTCAGCAGCTTGGCAGGGGGAGGCAATCAGCCCCAGCATTTT. Protein product: CVSSLAGGGNQPQHF.

This clonotype was found many times. V and J are TRBV7-2 and TRBJ2-3, with a possible D match to TRBD1 (6 bases). CDR3 length: 15 residues. V was trimmed by 2 bases and J by 0 bases, leaving 9 bases between them. The germline gives CDR1 SGHTA, CDR2 FQGNSA. The CDR3 protein is CASSLSGVSTDTQYF. The DNA for the CDR3 is TGTGCCAGCAGCTTATCAGGGGTTAGCACAGATACGCAGTATTTT.

This clonotype was recorded many times. The chain's CDR3 is CSASSRPSYEQYF. For the CDR3, the DNA is TGCAGTGCTAGTTCGCGGCCTTCCTACGAGCAGTACTTC. The gene calls are TRBV20-1 and TRBJ2-7, with D unclear. The V gene's germline CDR1 is DFQATT and CDR2 SNEGSKA (reference sequence). The CDR3 extends over 13 amino acids. With 3 bases removed from V and 1 base from J, the gap between germline ends came to 10 bases.

The genes are TRBV6-2 or TRBV6-3 and TRBJ2-3; 9 positions match TRBD2. The CDR3 spans 14 residues. The germline CDR1 and CDR2 sequences are MNHEY and SVGEGT. With 5 bases clipped from V and 5 bases from J, the junction kept 5 bases outside the gene matches. CDR3 sequence (DNA): TGTGCCAGCAGTGACCGGACTAGCGTAGATACGCAGTATTTT. It is translated as CASSDRTSVDTQYF.

As regards this clonotype: A much larger clone differs from this one at a single base, so this may be a read error. V and J are TRBV7-4 and TRBJ2-3; D could derive from TRBD1 or TRBD2 (5 bases each). The germline gives CDR1 SGHVT, CDR2 SQSDAQ. This CDR3 comprises 15 residues. The V end lost 0 bases, the J end lost 5 bases, and 12 bases lay between the germline ends. The CDR3 region is CASSLARGARDTQYF. In DNA, the CDR3 is TGTGCCAGCAGCTTAGCGAGGGGTGCAAGAGATACGCAGTATTTT.

At least ten counts were recorded for this clonotype. The V and J genes are TRBV9 and TRBJ2-1, with D perhaps matching TRBD1 (5 bases). V dropped 4 bases and J dropped 0 bases, with 14 bases sitting between them. This CDR3 comprises 16 residues. Germline values: CDR1 SGDLS, CDR2 YYNGEE. The CDR3 here is CASSPQGMGSYNEQFF. The DNA for the CDR3 is TGTGCCAGCAGCCCCCAGGGAATGGGCTCCTACAATGAGCAGTTCTTC.

Comments on this clonotype: Here the CDR3 omits its conserved ending phenylalanine or tryptophan, so a read error is the likely source. This chain joins TRBV20-1 and TRBJ2-3; the D gene is possibly TRBD1 (6 bases). The length of the CDR3 is 11 residues. Germline V gene data show CDR1 as DFQATT and CDR2 as SNEGSKA (reference sequence). CDR3 sequence: CSTRTADTQYY. The CDR3 DNA reads TGCAGTACTAGGACAGCAGATACGCAGTATTAT.